The TCR beta chain under discussion was sequenced for a study of PD-1 blockade in mismatch repair-deficient tumors. The protocol was immunoSEQ multiplex PCR, while the TCRdb copy is restricted to in-frame clones and leaves out a portion. Of more than 85,000 clones listed, 82% were seen once; the top ten hold 6.3%. Broader study findings: Tumor-resident clones, often absent from pretreatment blood, expanded after pembrolizumab and then contracted.

Mismatch repair deficiency was confirmed in all patients, by PCR or immunohistochemistry. TCRs were sequenced from a few patients responding to pembrolizumab. To note about this clone: Its matching antigen is unknown.

The CDR3 extends over 16 amino acids. With 2 bases clipped from V and 9 bases from J, the junction kept 7 bases outside the gene matches. Germline V CDR1 and CDR2: KGHSH, LQKENI. The chain is built from TRBV18 and TRBJ2-1; the match to TRBD2 covers 13 bases. Sequences were derived from peripheral blood, sampled around 8 months after starting pembrolizumab. This clonotype was obtained from an adult with mismatch repair-deficient cancer. The CDR3 sequence is CASSPTGLAGTSEQFF. CDR3 coding DNA: TGTGCCAGCTCACCAACGGGACTAGCGGGGACGAGTGAGCAGTTCTTC.